The present entry profiles one T cell receptor beta chain with its context. The data were produced by immunoSEQ multiplex PCR, yet TCRdb's version contains in-frame clones alone and is incomplete. The table shows some 2,000,000 clones, with less than 95% occurring only once. The sample comes from a study of shared clonotypes between healthy human individuals. About the research overall: Per donor, three plates held CD4 naive cells, three held CD4 memory, two held CD8 naive and one held CD8 memory.

CDR1 is SGHAT and CDR2 is FQNNGV in the germline V gene. V was shortened by 4 bases and J by 4 bases, with 17 bases between the two germline ends. CDR3 length: 15 residues. Naive CD8 populations comprised CD45RO-negative cells positively selected for CCR7, excluding terminally differentiated effector memory CD45RA+ cells. The sequence came from a man between 18 and 35 years old in good health. V usage is TRBV11-2 and J usage is TRBJ2-7; a possible D gene is TRBD1 (7 bases). The sequenced material came from naive CD8+ T cells sorted from blood. CDR3 in amino acids: CASSSIDREVYEQYF. The CDR3 nucleotides read TGTGCCAGCAGCTCTATCGACAGGGAGGTTTACGAGCAGTACTTC.